This is a list of T cell receptor beta chains from one sample in a study of OX40 agonist ivuxolimab in advanced cancers. TCRdb's copy holds only in-frame clones and misses some; the assay was immunoSEQ multiplex PCR. In the table there are about 19,000 clones, just over 85% of which are singletons. This specimen consisted of CD4+ or CD8+ T cells sorted from blood, obtained in a trial of the OX40 agonist ivuxolimab. Receptors were obtained from an adult with an advanced solid tumor such as melanoma, head and neck, liver or kidney cancer. Each CDR3 is given with its conserved first and last residue.

j_gene: TRBJ2-1
v_gene: TRBV4-1
CDR3aa: CASSRLGLSNEQFF

j_gene: TRBJ1-5
v_gene: TRBV28
CDR3aa: CASSRDDSQPQHF

j_gene: TRBJ2-7
v_gene: TRBV11-2
CDR3aa: CASSLEWGQGYEQYF

j_gene: TRBJ1-5
v_gene: TRBV19
CDR3aa: CASKNWQFNQPQHF

j_gene: TRBJ2-7
v_gene: TRBV11-2
CDR3aa: CASSSGYEQYF

j_gene: TRBJ1-1
v_gene: TRBV29-1
CDR3aa: CSGWTGAEAFF

j_gene: TRBJ2-7
v_gene: TRBV28
CDR3aa: CASSLLTGRTSYEQYF

j_gene: TRBJ1-2
v_gene: TRBV7-9
CDR3aa: CASSLGTANYGYTF

j_gene: TRBJ1-5
v_gene: TRBV7-9
CDR3aa: CASSAGTINQPQHF

j_gene: TRBJ1-1
v_gene: TRBV7-2
CDR3aa: CASSPPDREKVMNTEAFF

j_gene: TRBJ1-1
v_gene: TRBV6-1
CDR3aa: CASSEARIWGTEAFF

j_gene: TRBJ1-2
v_gene: TRBV28
CDR3aa: CGPRRGYTF

j_gene: TRBJ2-7
v_gene: TRBV15
CDR3aa: CATSVKGGLRGGYEQYF

j_gene: TRBJ1-2
v_gene: TRBV4-2
CDR3aa: CASSQDSGTGYGYTF

j_gene: TRBJ2-7
v_gene: TRBV30
CDR3aa: CAWSETSYEQYF

j_gene: TRBJ2-1
v_gene: TRBV27
CDR3aa: CASRFLSGLAGNEQFF

j_gene: TRBJ1-1
v_gene: TRBV7-9
CDR3aa: CASSPQVGMNTEAFF

j_gene: NA
v_gene: TRBV29-1
CDR3aa: CSAWTGGGKGSEQYF

j_gene: TRBJ2-1
v_gene: TRBV19
CDR3aa: CASSLLGAGDEQFF

j_gene: TRBJ2-2
v_gene: TRBV9
CDR3aa: CASSPHLSASNGELFF

j_gene: TRBJ1-5
v_gene: TRBV28
CDR3aa: CASSDRGLFQPQHF

j_gene: TRBJ1-4
v_gene: TRBV28
CDR3aa: CASSPIGGRIEKLFF

j_gene: TRBJ1-6
v_gene: TRBV6-5
CDR3aa: CASSYEDRHNSPLHF

j_gene: TRBJ2-3
v_gene: TRBV11-2
CDR3aa: CASSFQGDTQYF

j_gene: TRBJ1-1
v_gene: TRBV7-9
CDR3aa: CASHRGGRTEAFF

j_gene: TRBJ1-4
v_gene: TRBV11-2
CDR3aa: CASSLLGRLVSGKLFF

j_gene: TRBJ2-1
v_gene: TRBV11-2
CDR3aa: CASSPSAGRENEQFF